This is a list of T cell receptor beta chains from one sample in a study of regulatory T cells in long-lasting Graves disease. TCRdb recomputed calls from the multiplex PCR reads with MiXCR, one row per CDR3 protein. The sample yields roughly 420,000 distinct CDR3 sequences, about 17% seen once. The same data also contributed to another study, on T cells in Graves' hyperthyroidism and ophthalmopathy.

Specimen: peripheral blood mononuclear cells (PBMCs), collected at new diagnosis, from a patient treated with antithyroid drugs. These receptors all come from a woman aged 18-29 years with Graves disease. Each CDR3 is given with its conserved first and last residue. A D gene is named only where the DNA matches it firmly. Some rows have no size entry. The others give once, few or many, or a class for an expanded clone.

v_call: TRBV2; j_call: TRBJ2-7; clone_size: many; d_call: -; cdr3_nt: TGTGCTGACTACGAGCAGTACTTC; cdr3_aa: CADYEQYF
v_call: TRBV7-9; j_call: TRBJ1-4; clone_size: many; d_call: TRBD1; cdr3_nt: TGTGCCAGCAGCCTTTCGACAGGGGGCAATGAAAAACTGTTTTTT; cdr3_aa: CASSLSTGGNEKLFF
v_call: TRBV7-8; j_call: TRBJ1-3; clone_size: -; d_call: -; cdr3_nt: TGTGCCAGCAGCTCCCGCGGAGACACCATATATTTT; cdr3_aa: CASSSRGDTIYF
v_call: TRBV11-2; j_call: TRBJ2-1; clone_size: many; d_call: TRBD2; cdr3_nt: TGTGCCAGCAGCTTAATGGGGGGGGATGACAATGAGCAGTTCTTC; cdr3_aa: CASSLMGGDDNEQFF
v_call: TRBV7-9; j_call: TRBJ2-7; clone_size: many; d_call: -; cdr3_nt: TGTGCCAGCAGCTTAGTGTCACATGTCGAGCAGTACTTC; cdr3_aa: CASSLVSHVEQYF
v_call: TRBV9; j_call: TRBJ2-1; clone_size: many; d_call: -; cdr3_nt: TGTGCCAGCAGCGTATACTGGAGAGGAGGCTCCTACAATGAGCAGTTCTTC; cdr3_aa: CASSVYWRGGSYNEQFF
v_call: TRBV5-1; j_call: TRBJ2-7; clone_size: few; d_call: -; cdr3_nt: TGCGCCAGCAGTTTGACCGGGACTCTGGGCTACGAGCAGTACTTC; cdr3_aa: CASSLTGTLGYEQYF
v_call: TRBV20-1; j_call: TRBJ2-7; clone_size: few; d_call: TRBD2; cdr3_nt: TGCAGTGGACTAGCGGGAGTAGTGCAGTACTTC; cdr3_aa: CSGLAGVVQYF
v_call: TRBV7-2; j_call: TRBJ2-3; clone_size: -; d_call: -; cdr3_nt: TGTGCCAGCAGCTATCCGGAGGGGTCTTCAACAGATGCGCAGTATTTT; cdr3_aa: CASSYPEGSSTDAQYF
v_call: TRBV7-2; j_call: TRBJ1-5; clone_size: many; d_call: -; cdr3_nt: TGTGCCAGCAGCCCGCCCCCCCAAAAGGAGCATTTT; cdr3_aa: CASSPPPQKEHF
v_call: TRBV20-1; j_call: TRBJ2-3; clone_size: many; d_call: TRBD2; cdr3_nt: TGCAGTGTCTCGCGGGAGGCGGAAGATACGCAGTATTTT; cdr3_aa: CSVSREAEDTQYF
v_call: TRBV5-1; j_call: TRBJ2-7; clone_size: few; d_call: -; cdr3_nt: TGCGCCAGCAGCTACAGGGTATCCGACTACGAGCAGTACTTC; cdr3_aa: CASSYRVSDYEQYF
v_call: TRBV3-1; j_call: TRBJ2-2; clone_size: -; d_call: TRBD2; cdr3_nt: TGTGCCAGCAGCCAAGTCGGACTAGCGGGCAACACCGGGGAGCTGTTTTTT; cdr3_aa: CASSQVGLAGNTGELFF